These 13 T cell receptor beta chains share one sample of origin, sequenced in a study of T cell responses to AZD1222 COVID-19 vaccine. Some clones are missing from TCRdb's copy, which holds only in-frame ones; the method was immunoSEQ multiplex PCR. The profile shows about 130,000 clones, 89% of them singletons. Material: peripheral blood, obtained on day 0 of AZD1222 vaccination. The receptor source for this set is an adult in good health.

V and J are TRBV12-3 or TRBV12-4 and TRBJ1-5; weak D call: TRBD1 (5 bases). The V end was cut by 3 bases, the J end by 7 bases, with 10 bases between. The CDR3 sequence is 13 residues long. The DNA for the CDR3 is TGTGCCAGCAGTTTTGGGGACCGGCAGCCCCAGCATTTT. This encodes CASSFGDRQPQHF.

The count of this clone is one. CDR3 sequence (DNA): TGTGCCATCCGACGTAGCAATCAGCCCCAGCATTTT. This encodes CAIRRSNQPQHF. The chain combines TRBV10-3 with TRBJ1-5, with D hard to call. The V gene lost 8 bases and the J gene lost 0 bases, with 5 bases spanning the gap. The CDR3 is 12 residues long. Looked up from germline, CDR1 is ENHRY and CDR2 is SYGVKD.

This chain joins TRBV28 and TRBJ2-5, with 8 bases lining up with TRBD1. The CDR3 has 15 amino acids. J gave up 4 bases and V 4 bases, and 8 bases lay outside the gene matches. Per germline, CDR1 MDHEN and CDR2 SYDVKM. CDR3 DNA: TGTGCCAGCAGTTCCCTGGACAGGGACCTAGAGACCCAGTACTTC. Translating it yields CASSSLDRDLETQYF. Using reference TRBV28 and TRBJ2-5 for the parts outside the CDR3, the full variable domain is DVKVTQSSRYLVKRTGEKVFLECVQDMDHENMFWYRQDPGLGLRLIYFSYDVKMKEKGDIPEGYSVSREKKERFSLILESASTNQTSMYLCASSSLDRDLETQYFGPGTRLLVL.

The rearrangement uses TRBV6-1 and TRBJ1-5; D is unresolved. V was shortened by 6 bases and J by 5 bases, with 5 bases between the two germline ends. The CDR3 spans 11 residues. Per the germline V gene, CDR1 is MNHNS and CDR2 is SASEGT. The CDR3 region is CASRSHQPQHF. The DNA of the CDR3 is TGTGCCAGCAGGTCCCATCAGCCCCAGCATTTT.

V gene TRBV18 combines with J gene TRBJ1-2; 7 positions match TRBD1. Germline values: CDR1 KGHSH, CDR2 LQKENI. This CDR3 spans 14 amino acids. V lost 8 bases to trimming and J lost 7 bases; unmatched junction nucleotides: 13. CDR3 DNA sequence: TGTGCCAGCCTTCAAACAGGGGAAGGTGGTGGCTACACCTTC. It is translated as CASLQTGEGGGYTF.

The chain couples TRBV7-9 to TRBJ2-3; 10 bases match TRBD1. The germline CDR1 and CDR2 sequences are SEHNR and FQNEAQ (reference sequence). V lost 3 bases to trimming and J lost 5 bases; unmatched junction nucleotides: 11. This CDR3 has 17 residues. The CDR3 is CASSLRPLRDRGDTQYF. The CDR3 DNA reads as TGTGCCAGCAGCTTGAGACCCCTCCGGGACAGGGGAGATACGCAGTATTTT.

The CDR3 here is CASSRGPSQGEQYF. The CDR3 bases are TGTGCCAGCAGCCGAGGGCCGTCCCAAGGGGAGCAGTACTTC. The J gene is TRBJ2-7, the V gene TRBV11-1; tentative D call: TRBD2 (5 bases). V was cut by 5 bases and J by 7 bases, with 18 bases left in between. The CDR3 consists of 14 residues. Per germline, CDR1 SGHAT and CDR2 FQDESV (reference sequence).

CDR3 sequence (DNA): TGCGCCAGCAGCCAAGGGGCTAGAAACGAGCAGTACTTC. Residues: CASSQGARNEQYF. The gene calls are TRBV4-1 and TRBJ2-7; D is uncertain. The germline V gene encodes CDR1 MGHRA and CDR2 YSYEKL. The ends were cut back, 1 base at V and 5 bases at J, with 9 bases in the middle. CDR3 size: 13 residues.

The V call is TRBV6-5, the J call TRBJ1-2, with TRBD1 identical over 7 bases. The CDR3 runs 15 residues. V was pared by 4 bases and J by 8 bases, with 13 bases of the junction left unmatched. Germline V gene sequence: CDR1 MNHEY, CDR2 SVGAGI. In nucleotides, the CDR3 is TGTGCCAGCAGTTTCGGACAGGACTTCCCTAACGGCTACACCTTC. This sequence encodes CASSFGQDFPNGYTF.

This chain connects TRBV20-1 to TRBJ1-2; D is ambiguous. The CDR3 sequence is 14 residues long. Germline V CDR1 and CDR2: DFQATT, SNEGSKA (reference sequence). With 3 bases removed from V and 4 bases from J, the gap between germline ends came to 15 bases. In DNA, the CDR3 is TGCAGTGCTAGTTTACAGTATTGGCGCTATGGCTACACCTTC. It translates to CSASLQYWRYGYTF.

This rearrangement joins TRBV5-8 to TRBJ2-3, with TRBD1 matching over 12 bases. Trimming removed 6 bases from V and 4 bases from J; junction bases left unmatched: 12. Germline assignment: CDR1 SGHTS and CDR2 YDEGEE. The CDR3 spans 17 residues. CDR3 loop: CASNYPTGTGGADTQYF. The CDR3 DNA sequence: TGTGCCAGCAACTATCCGACCGGGACAGGGGGCGCAGATACGCAGTATTTT.

This chain joins TRBV5-1 and TRBJ2-1; 10 bases line up with TRBD1. The ends lost 4 bases at V and 4 bases at J; junction bases unmatched: 5. CDR3 length: 15 amino acids. CDR1 and CDR2 from the germline V gene are SGHRS and YFSETQ. The chain's CDR3 is CASSLQDRGYNEQFF. CDR3 DNA: TGCGCCAGCAGCCTTCAGGACAGGGGGTACAATGAGCAGTTCTTC.

V is TRBV19 and J is TRBJ2-2; possibly TRBD1 for D (7 bases). CDR3 length: 14 residues. Between the trimmed V and J ends, which lost 4 bases and 4 bases, there was a span of 10 bases. CDR1 is LNHDA, CDR2 SQIVND, per germline (reference sequence). The CDR3 here is CASSNRGGTGELFF. CDR3 coding DNA: TGTGCCAGTAGTAACAGGGGAGGCACCGGGGAGCTGTTTTTT.